This paragraph reports one T cell receptor beta chain. It was RNA transcripts that yielded the amplified TCR beta CDR3 regions. An initial round of RT-PCR targeting the TCR CDR3 relied on the HTBI primer set. Each CDR3 protein is one row after TCRdb ran MiXCR on the multiplex PCR reads. The sample records 450,000 to 500,000 distinct CDR3 sequences, under 25% being singletons. The sample comes from a study of T cells in Graves' hyperthyroidism and ophthalmopathy. Germline CDR1 SGHDT, CDR2 YYEEEE. Trimming stripped 3 bases from V and 7 bases from J, with 14 bases between. The CDR3 has 13 residues. Sequenced material: blood. This chain uses TRBV5-6 with TRBJ2-7; D could derive from TRBD1 or TRBD2 (5 bases each). This TCR was recovered from a woman in her 70s with Graves' ophthalmopathy. CDR3 DNA sequence: TGTGCCAGCAGCTGGGGGACCACCCGAGAGCAGTACTTC. It encodes CASSWGTTREQYF.